This is a list of T cell receptor beta chains from one sample in a study of T cell responses to AZD1222 COVID-19 vaccine. Sequencing was performed with immunoSEQ multiplex PCR; in TCRdb, only in-frame clones are kept and a portion is missing. Among more than 95,000 clones listed, roughly 85% were seen once. Material: peripheral blood, obtained on day 0 of MenACWY control vaccination. These receptors were obtained from an adult in good health. The CDR3 runs from the conserved cysteine through the conserved F or W. D genes are given only for firm matches. Only part of the rows carry a size: once, few, many, or a class if the clone is expanded.

j_gene: TRBJ2-7; d_gene: TRBD2; v_gene: TRBV11-2; abundance: NA; CDR3nt: TGTGCCAGCAGCCTGCCTCTAGCGGGGGGGGAGCAGTACTTC; CDR3aa: CASSLPLAGGEQYF
j_gene: TRBJ2-2; d_gene: NA; v_gene: TRBV7-3; abundance: NA; CDR3nt: TGTGCCAGCAGCTTAACCCTTTGGTCCGGGGAGCTGTTTTTT; CDR3aa: CASSLTLWSGELFF
j_gene: TRBJ1-2; d_gene: NA; v_gene: TRBV5-1; abundance: NA; CDR3nt: TGCGCCAGCAGCCGACATGATACAAACTATGGCTACACCTTC; CDR3aa: CASSRHDTNYGYTF
j_gene: TRBJ1-5; d_gene: NA; v_gene: TRBV6-1; abundance: NA; CDR3nt: TGTGCCAGCAGTGAAGCGTGGGGGGGTCCGAGCAACCAGCCCCAGCATTTT; CDR3aa: CASSEAWGGPSNQPQHF
j_gene: TRBJ1-6; d_gene: NA; v_gene: TRBV7-2; abundance: NA; CDR3nt: TGTGCCAGCAGCCCGCAGAGGGTTTCTTCACCCCTCCACTTT; CDR3aa: CASSPQRVSSPLHF
j_gene: TRBJ1-6; d_gene: NA; v_gene: TRBV7-9; abundance: once; CDR3nt: TGTGCCAGCAGCCAAGGGGCAGATAATTCACCCCTCCACTTT; CDR3aa: CASSQGADNSPLHF
j_gene: TRBJ2-2; d_gene: TRBD2; v_gene: TRBV24-1; abundance: NA; CDR3nt: TGTGCCACCAAGGGGACTAGGGGGACCGGGGAGCTGTTTTTT; CDR3aa: CATKGTRGTGELFF
j_gene: TRBJ2-3; d_gene: TRBD2; v_gene: TRBV7-2; abundance: once; CDR3nt: TGTGCCAGCAGCGCAAGACTAGCGGGGAGCACAGATACGCAGTATTTT; CDR3aa: CASSARLAGSTDTQYF
j_gene: TRBJ2-1; d_gene: NA; v_gene: TRBV5-4; abundance: NA; CDR3nt: TGTGCCAGCACCACCCCGTCGGGAGCGCGAAATTACAATGAGCAGTTCTTC; CDR3aa: CASTTPSGARNYNEQFF
j_gene: TRBJ2-5; d_gene: TRBD2; v_gene: TRBV19; abundance: few; CDR3nt: TGTGCCAGTAGTAGGGGACTACTCGAAGAGACCCAGTACTTC; CDR3aa: CASSRGLLEETQYF
j_gene: TRBJ1-5; d_gene: NA; v_gene: TRBV28; abundance: NA; CDR3nt: TGTGCCAGCAGTTTAGTCCGCGGCAATCAGCCCCAGCATTTT; CDR3aa: CASSLVRGNQPQHF
j_gene: TRBJ2-1; d_gene: TRBD2; v_gene: TRBV28; abundance: once; CDR3nt: TGTGCCAGCAGACAGGGTACTAGCGGGGGGGAGCAGTTCTTC; CDR3aa: CASRQGTSGGEQFF
j_gene: TRBJ1-3; d_gene: TRBD1; v_gene: TRBV27; abundance: NA; CDR3nt: TGTGCCAGCAGTTTATCTCCGGACAGGGGGCAAGGAAACACCATATATTTT; CDR3aa: CASSLSPDRGQGNTIYF
j_gene: TRBJ1-1; d_gene: TRBD1; v_gene: TRBV5-1; abundance: NA; CDR3nt: TGCGCCAGCAGCTTGGATCCGACAGGGGTATTCACTGAAGCTTTCTTT; CDR3aa: CASSLDPTGVFTEAFF
j_gene: TRBJ2-3; d_gene: NA; v_gene: TRBV6-6; abundance: once; CDR3nt: TGTGCCAGCAGTTACTCGGACTTCCCTCAAGCTACGCAGTATTTT; CDR3aa: CASSYSDFPQATQYF
j_gene: TRBJ2-7; d_gene: NA; v_gene: TRBV19; abundance: NA; CDR3nt: TGTGCCAGTAGTATGGGTCAGATTTTCACCTACGAGCAGTACTTC; CDR3aa: CASSMGQIFTYEQYF
j_gene: TRBJ1-1; d_gene: NA; v_gene: TRBV28; abundance: few; CDR3nt: TGTGCCAGCAGGTTACACCGATTAAAAAGGGACACCTCGAACACTGAAGCTTTCTTT; CDR3aa: CASRLHRLKRDTSNTEAFF
j_gene: TRBJ2-7; d_gene: NA; v_gene: TRBV4-2; abundance: few; CDR3nt: TGTGCCAGCAGCCAGGGGCTGGCAGACCCCTCCTACGAGCAGTACTTC; CDR3aa: CASSQGLADPSYEQYF
j_gene: TRBJ2-7; d_gene: TRBD2; v_gene: TRBV5-1; abundance: NA; CDR3nt: TGCGCCAGCAGCCTCACCGGGGGGGCGGGTGAGCAGTACTTC; CDR3aa: CASSLTGGAGEQYF
j_gene: TRBJ1-3; d_gene: NA; v_gene: TRBV7-9; abundance: NA; CDR3nt: TGTGCCAGCAGCTTCGTTGAGAGTCAGGCTGGAAACACCATATATTTT; CDR3aa: CASSFVESQAGNTIYF
j_gene: TRBJ1-4; d_gene: NA; v_gene: TRBV7-9; abundance: few; CDR3nt: TGTGCCAGCAGCTTAGGGCTCCCGCGGGTGAATGAAAAACTGTTTTTT; CDR3aa: CASSLGLPRVNEKLFF
j_gene: TRBJ1-1; d_gene: TRBD1; v_gene: TRBV5-1; abundance: once; CDR3nt: TGCGCCAGCAGCGGGACAGTGGCCCTTGAAGCTTTCTTT; CDR3aa: CASSGTVALEAFF
j_gene: TRBJ2-5; d_gene: NA; v_gene: TRBV6-5; abundance: NA; CDR3nt: TGTGCCAGCAGCTCCACAGGGTGGCAAGAGACCCAGTACTTC; CDR3aa: CASSSTGWQETQYF
j_gene: TRBJ1-2; d_gene: NA; v_gene: TRBV9; abundance: NA; CDR3nt: TGTGCCAGCAGCGATAGATGGGGCTACACCTTC; CDR3aa: CASSDRWGYTF
j_gene: TRBJ1-5; d_gene: TRBD1; v_gene: TRBV28; abundance: NA; CDR3nt: TGTGCCAGCAGTTATCGACAGGGGGCAAATCAGCCCCAGCATTTT; CDR3aa: CASSYRQGANQPQHF
j_gene: TRBJ2-7; d_gene: TRBD1; v_gene: TRBV6-4; abundance: NA; CDR3nt: TGTGCCAGCAGTGCTTCGGACAGGCTCTACGAGCAGTACTTC; CDR3aa: CASSASDRLYEQYF
j_gene: TRBJ2-6; d_gene: NA; v_gene: TRBV19; abundance: NA; CDR3nt: TGTGCCAGTACCGGGGCCTCTGGGGCCAACGTCCTGACTTTC; CDR3aa: CASTGASGANVLTF
j_gene: TRBJ2-5; d_gene: NA; v_gene: TRBV24-1; abundance: NA; CDR3nt: TGTGCCACCAGTGATTTGCAAGAAGAGACCCAGTACTTC; CDR3aa: CATSDLQEETQYF
j_gene: TRBJ2-7; d_gene: NA; v_gene: TRBV28; abundance: NA; CDR3nt: TGTGCCAGCAGTTTACGGGACACTTCCTACGAGCAGTACTTC; CDR3aa: CASSLRDTSYEQYF
j_gene: TRBJ1-5; d_gene: NA; v_gene: TRBV18; abundance: NA; CDR3nt: TGTGCCAGCTCACCTACTACAAAGGGGCCCCAGCATTTT; CDR3aa: CASSPTTKGPQHF
j_gene: TRBJ2-5; d_gene: NA; v_gene: TRBV6-2/TRBV6-3; abundance: NA; CDR3nt: TGTGCCAGCAGTGACAGGGAGGCAGAGACCCAGTACTTC; CDR3aa: CASSDREAETQYF
j_gene: TRBJ1-3; d_gene: NA; v_gene: TRBV6-5; abundance: NA; CDR3nt: TGTGCCAGCACCACCTTTACTGGAAACACCATATATTTT; CDR3aa: CASTTFTGNTIYF
j_gene: TRBJ1-6; d_gene: NA; v_gene: TRBV6-5; abundance: NA; CDR3nt: TGTGCCAGCAGTTTTCGGACCCAGGCAAATTCACCCCTCCACTTT; CDR3aa: CASSFRTQANSPLHF
j_gene: TRBJ2-5; d_gene: NA; v_gene: TRBV7-2; abundance: NA; CDR3nt: TGTGCCAGCAGCTTACGCTCGGCGAAGGTAGTAGAGACCCAGTACTTC; CDR3aa: CASSLRSAKVVETQYF
j_gene: TRBJ1-1; d_gene: TRBD1; v_gene: TRBV28; abundance: NA; CDR3nt: TGTGCCAGCAGTCTGGACAGGGGGTACACTGAAGCTTTCTTT; CDR3aa: CASSLDRGYTEAFF
j_gene: TRBJ1-2; d_gene: NA; v_gene: TRBV5-1; abundance: NA; CDR3nt: TGCGCCAGCAGCTTGGAAAACAGGGTCCCCTGGGGCTACACCTTC; CDR3aa: CASSLENRVPWGYTF
j_gene: TRBJ1-1; d_gene: NA; v_gene: TRBV6-1; abundance: NA; CDR3nt: TGTGCCAGCAGTGAATCTGAGCTGGGGAACACTGAAGCTTTCTTT; CDR3aa: CASSESELGNTEAFF
j_gene: TRBJ1-6; d_gene: NA; v_gene: TRBV9; abundance: NA; CDR3nt: TGTGCCAGCAGCGTAGGGGGAGACAGCAGAATTCAACCCCTCCACTTT; CDR3aa: CASSVGGDSRIQPLHF
j_gene: TRBJ2-7; d_gene: NA; v_gene: TRBV27; abundance: NA; CDR3nt: TGTGCCAGCAGTTTCGAGGGCGGGCCATACGAGCAGTACTTC; CDR3aa: CASSFEGGPYEQYF
j_gene: TRBJ2-2; d_gene: TRBD1; v_gene: TRBV6-4; abundance: NA; CDR3nt: TGTGCCAGCAGCCGGACAGGGAACACCGGGGAGCTGTTTTTT; CDR3aa: CASSRTGNTGELFF
j_gene: TRBJ2-7; d_gene: TRBD2; v_gene: TRBV7-6; abundance: NA; CDR3nt: TGTGCCAGCAGCCCTAGTAGACTAGCGGGGGGGTACGAGCAGTACTTC; CDR3aa: CASSPSRLAGGYEQYF
j_gene: TRBJ2-2; d_gene: NA; v_gene: TRBV7-3; abundance: NA; CDR3nt: TGTGCCAGCAGCTCCCGAGGCCACACCGGGGAGCTGTTTTTT; CDR3aa: CASSSRGHTGELFF
j_gene: TRBJ1-3; d_gene: NA; v_gene: TRBV9; abundance: NA; CDR3nt: TGTGCCAGCAGCGTAGCGGCATCCCCGAACTCTGGAAACACCATATATTTT; CDR3aa: CASSVAASPNSGNTIYF
j_gene: TRBJ1-5; d_gene: NA; v_gene: TRBV2; abundance: NA; CDR3nt: TGTGCCAGCAGTGAATCGACAGATAATCAGCCCCAGCATTTT; CDR3aa: CASSESTDNQPQHF
j_gene: TRBJ2-7; d_gene: TRBD1; v_gene: TRBV29-1; abundance: NA; CDR3nt: TGCAGCGCCGGGACAGGGTCCTACGAGCAGTACTTC; CDR3aa: CSAGTGSYEQYF
j_gene: TRBJ2-3; d_gene: NA; v_gene: TRBV7-9; abundance: NA; CDR3nt: TGTGCCAGCAGCTTAACTTCTAGCACAGATACGCAGTATTTT; CDR3aa: CASSLTSSTDTQYF
j_gene: TRBJ1-4; d_gene: NA; v_gene: TRBV4-3; abundance: NA; CDR3nt: TGCGCCAGCAGCTCCCACTTAGCCGCTCGGGAAAAACTGTTTTTT; CDR3aa: CASSSHLAAREKLFF
j_gene: TRBJ1-2; d_gene: TRBD1; v_gene: TRBV6-5; abundance: NA; CDR3nt: TGTGCCAGCAGTTCTCCAAAACAGGGGAACTATGGCTACACCTTC; CDR3aa: CASSSPKQGNYGYTF
j_gene: TRBJ1-4; d_gene: TRBD1; v_gene: TRBV23-1; abundance: NA; CDR3nt: TGCGCCAGCAGGAAGGGTTTGGTACGCGCAGGGGGTTCAACTAATGAAAAACTGTTTTTT; CDR3aa: CASRKGLVRAGGSTNEKLFF
j_gene: TRBJ1-5; d_gene: NA; v_gene: TRBV18; abundance: NA; CDR3nt: TGTGCCAGCTCACCATTCGCAGATAATCAGCCCCAGCATTTT; CDR3aa: CASSPFADNQPQHF
j_gene: TRBJ2-1; d_gene: NA; v_gene: TRBV24-1; abundance: NA; CDR3nt: TGTGCCACCAGTTTACCGGGGGCGAACGTAGGCTTTCCCAATGAGCAGTTCTTC; CDR3aa: CATSLPGANVGFPNEQFF
j_gene: TRBJ1-4; d_gene: NA; v_gene: TRBV10-3; abundance: NA; CDR3nt: TGTGCCATCAGTGAGTATGGGGGCGATGAAAAACTGTTTTTT; CDR3aa: CAISEYGGDEKLFF